A single sample is the source of the 23 T cell receptor beta chains below, sequenced in a study of neurological immune-mediated disorders. MiXCR was run by TCRdb on the 5' RACE reads, yielding one entry per CDR3 protein. The repertoire holds 25,000 to 35,000 distinct CDR3 sequences, with around 15% as singletons. Sequenced input: PBMCs. The receptors were sampled from a man in his 70s in good health.

This clonotype was seen repeatedly, ten times or more. The gene calls are TRBV5-5 and TRBJ2-5; D could derive from TRBD1 or TRBD2 (6 bases each). The germline CDR1 and CDR2 sequences are SGHKS and YYEKEE (reference sequence). Trimming removed 1 base at V and 4 bases at J, with 14 bases between. CDR3 length equals 15 residues. The CDR3 coding sequence is TGTGCCAGCAGCTTGATGGGGGGCCGGGGAGAGACCCAGTACTTC. Protein: CASSLMGGRGETQYF.

This clonotype was observed at least ten times. The V gene is TRBV7-9, the J gene TRBJ1-2, with D possibly matching TRBD1 (5 bases). This CDR3 region has 17 residues. In germline, CDR1 is SEHNR, CDR2 FQNEAQ (reference sequence). The V gene lost 1 base and the J gene lost 1 base, with 16 bases spanning the gap. CDR3 residues: CASSLEGRRGINYGYTF. The CDR3, as DNA: TGTGCCAGCAGCTTAGAGGGTCGGAGGGGAATTAACTATGGCTACACCTTC.

The table lists this clonotype with many counts. This chain joins TRBV2 and TRBJ1-2; no clear D gene. The germline gives CDR1 SNHLY, CDR2 FYNNEI. This CDR3 has 15 residues. The ends were cut back, 6 bases at V and 4 bases at J, with 18 bases in the middle. The CDR3: CASRDFNPRGYGYTF. The CDR3 DNA reads as TGTGCCAGCAGAGACTTCAACCCTCGGGGCTATGGCTACACCTTC.

About this clonotype: A clone one base away is much larger, so this may be a read error. The rearrangement uses TRBV7-9 and TRBJ2-3; no definite D call. Germline V gives CDR1 SEHNR, CDR2 FQNEAQ (reference sequence). The CDR3 is 10 amino acids. CDR3 sequence reads: CARSSDTQYF. CDR3 nucleotides: TGTGCCCGCAGTTCAGATACGCAGTATTTT.

This clonotype was observed many times. This chain links TRBV11-1 with TRBJ2-5; TRBD1 agrees at 8 bases. The V gene's germline CDR1 is SGHAT and CDR2 FQDESV (reference sequence). The V segment lost 5 bases and the J segment 4 bases; nucleotides outside the gene matches: 9. This CDR3 is 15 amino acids long. CDR3 amino acids: CASSTGQGSPETQYF. CDR3 DNA sequence: TGTGCCAGCAGCACCGGACAGGGCTCCCCAGAGACCCAGTACTTC.

This clonotype was seen at least ten times. The chain combines TRBV12-3 or TRBV12-4 with TRBJ1-1, with TRBD1 matching over 9 bases. After removal of 7 bases from V and 10 bases from J, the junction contained 10 bases not matched to a gene. This CDR3 has 13 residues. The CDR3 loop reads CASNSGQGLGAFF. CDR3 nucleotide sequence: TGTGCCAGCAATAGTGGACAGGGGTTAGGAGCTTTCTTT.

This clonotype was recorded at least ten times. This sequence joins TRBV27 and TRBJ1-2; a weak D match, TRBD1 (6 bases). Between the trimmed V and J ends, which lost 6 bases and 8 bases, there was a span of 19 bases. CDR3 length: 14 amino acids. The germline CDR1 and CDR2 sequences are MNHEY and SMNVEV (reference sequence). CDR3 sequence reads: CASSGWTAGRGYTF. CDR3 coding DNA: TGTGCCAGCAGCGGATGGACAGCTGGAAGAGGCTACACCTTC.

This clonotype was seen many times. The CDR3 is CASSRTGTGVKNTQYF. CDR3 DNA sequence: TGTGCCAGCAGCCGAACCGGGACAGGGGTAAAAAATACGCAGTATTTT. The gene calls are TRBV11-2 and TRBJ2-3, with 10 bases fitting TRBD1. CDR3 length: 16 residues. The trim removed 5 bases at V and 7 bases at J, leaving 12 bases unmatched. Per germline, CDR1 SGHAT and CDR2 FQNNGV.

With respect to this clonotype: One end of the junction fails to match germline, which may point to a read error. The chain combines TRBV12-3 or TRBV12-4 with TRBJ1-5; D is unclear. CDR3 length equals 14 residues. DNA for the CDR3: TGTGCCAGCAGTTTTGGGCCTAGCAATCAGCCCCAGAATTTT. It is translated as CASSFGPSNQPQNF.

The chain carries TRBV28 and TRBJ2-7, with TRBD1 identical over 7 bases. Trimming cost V 6 bases and J 4 bases; bases outside gene matches: 12. The germline V gene has CDR1 MDHEN and CDR2 SYDVKM. The CDR3 is made up of 15 amino acids. This CDR3 is CASRHTTGVGYEQYF. The CDR3 nucleotides read TGTGCCAGCAGGCACACTACAGGGGTCGGATACGAGCAGTACTTC. The full variable domain, its missing parts supplied by reference TRBV28 and TRBJ2-7, is DVKVTQSSRYLVKRTGEKVFLECVQDMDHENMFWYRQDPGLGLRLIYFSYDVKMKEKGDIPEGYSVSREKKERFSLILESASTNQTSMYLCASRHTTGVGYEQYFGPGTRLTVT.

This clonotype appeared many times. This chain connects TRBV7-7 to TRBJ2-2, with D possibly matching TRBD1 (6 bases). In germline, CDR1 is SSHAT, CDR2 FNYEAQ (reference sequence). V was shortened by 1 base and J by 6 bases, with 12 bases between the two germline ends. The CDR3 is 15 amino acids. This chain's CDR3 is CASSLESGVAGELFF. As DNA, the CDR3 is TGTGCCAGCAGCTTAGAGTCAGGGGTTGCCGGGGAGCTGTTTTTT.

The rearrangement joins TRBV15 to TRBJ2-3; 12 bases align to TRBD1. In germline, CDR1 is LNHNV, CDR2 YYDKDF (reference sequence). Trimming removed 8 bases from V and 3 bases from J; junction bases left unmatched: 6. The CDR3 totals 15 residues. CDR3 in DNA: TGTGCCACCCTCAGGGACAGGGGGCCTACAGATACGCAGTATTTT. Amino acid sequence: CATLRDRGPTDTQYF.

This clonotype was observed at least ten times. This sequence joins TRBV10-3 and TRBJ1-5, with TRBD1 matching 8 bases. The CDR3 consists of 14 residues. CDR1 ENHRY and CDR2 SYGVKD come from the germline V gene. Trimming took 9 bases from V and 3 from J; bases not matched to a gene: 7. This chain's CDR3 is CAIQDRDDNQPQHF. The CDR3 DNA sequence: TGTGCCATTCAGGACAGGGATGACAATCAGCCCCAGCATTTT.

This clonotype was detected only a few times. The gene calls are TRBV9 and TRBJ1-1, with D uncertain. V lost 6 bases and J 1 base, leaving 10 bases between the germline ends. Germline CDR1 reads SGDLS; CDR2 reads YYNGEE. This CDR3 spans 13 amino acids. For the CDR3, the DNA is TGTGCCAGCAAAGGTCTGGAGAACACTGAAGCTTTCTTT. It is translated as CASKGLENTEAFF.

In its sample, this clonotype was seen many times. V is TRBV7-8 and J is TRBJ1-1; no definite D call. This CDR3 spans 17 amino acids. Trimming left V 3 bases short and J 3 bases short, with 20 bases between. The germline gives CDR1 SGHVS, CDR2 FQNEAQ. DNA of the CDR3: TGTGCCAGCAGCTTTGTTGGCGGCGTGCTCGGGGACACTGAAGCTTTCTTT. Encoded protein: CASSFVGGVLGDTEAFF.

This clonotype was seen ten or more times. The V gene is TRBV19, the J gene TRBJ2-7; the D gene is possibly TRBD1 (6 bases). The CDR3 has 15 amino acids. Germline CDR1 LNHDA, CDR2 SQIVND (reference sequence). Trimming cost V 6 bases and J 2 bases, with 17 bases left between them. Here the CDR3 DNA reads TGTGCCAGTAGCCCGCAGGGACACCTTCCCTACGAGCAGTACTTC. Its translation is CASSPQGHLPYEQYF.

The sample holds many counts of this clonotype. The chain has TRBV20-1 and TRBJ1-4; 9 positions agree with TRBD1. V was pared by 6 bases and J by 8 bases, with 19 bases of the junction left unmatched. Germline assignment: CDR1 DFQATT and CDR2 SNEGSKA (reference sequence). The CDR3 runs 17 residues. The CDR3 is CSARPGTGQGFGEKLFF. CDR3 in DNA: TGCAGTGCAAGACCCGGGACAGGGCAAGGTTTCGGGGAAAAACTGTTTTTT.

This clonotype occurred many times. The chain links TRBV5-1 to TRBJ2-3; D gene ambiguous. V lost 2 bases to trimming and J lost 0 bases, with 4 bases between them. CDR1 and CDR2 (germline): SGHRS, YFSETQ. This CDR3 contains 13 residues. The CDR3 nucleotides read TGCGCCAGCAGCTTCCCAAGCACAGATACGCAGTATTTT. Translating gives CASSFPSTDTQYF.

Points on this clonotype: Its ends do not fully match the called genes, so a read error is possible. This chain connects TRBV27 to TRBJ2-7, with TRBD1 matching 7 bases. Per the germline V gene, CDR1 is MNHEY and CDR2 is SMNVEV (reference sequence). There are 13 residues in the CDR3. In nucleotides, the CDR3 is TGTACCAGCCACCGGACAGGACCCTACGATCAGTACTTC. Translating it yields CTSHRTGPYDQYF.

This clonotype was seen at least ten times. For the CDR3, the DNA is TGCAGTGCTAGGCTAGCGGGGGATAACAATGAGCAGTTCTTC. Its translation is CSARLAGDNNEQFF. The genes are TRBV20-1 and TRBJ2-1; the match to TRBD2 covers 10 bases. Germline values: CDR1 DFQATT, CDR2 SNEGSKA (reference sequence). Trimming cost V 3 bases and J 5 bases; bases outside gene matches: 4. The CDR3 is 14 amino acids.

There are many counts of this clonotype. The genes are TRBV28 and TRBJ1-3; unclear D gene. Deletions cut 2 bases from V and 0 bases from J, with 11 bases between. The CDR3 is 16 amino acids. Germline V gives CDR1 MDHEN, CDR2 SYDVKM. DNA of the CDR3: TGTGCCAGCAGTTTACCGGGTAGTAACTCTGGAAACACCATATATTTT. It specifies CASSLPGSNSGNTIYF.

The sample holds many counts of this clonotype. The chain is built from TRBV7-2 and TRBJ2-7, with D perhaps matching TRBD2 (6 bases). This CDR3 comprises 12 residues. Germline loops: CDR1 SGHTA, CDR2 FQGNSA. Trimming left V 1 base short and J 11 bases short, with 12 bases between. The CDR3 DNA reads as TGTGCCAGCAGCTTAGTAGCGGACCAAGAGTACTTC. As protein: CASSLVADQEYF.

This clonotype has ten or more counts. The J gene is TRBJ2-2, the V gene TRBV21-1. TRBV21-1 is a documented pseudogene. The CDR3 has 18 residues. CDR3 bases: TGTGCCAGCAGCAAAGCGGAACAGCGAACCTCGAACACCGGGGAGCTGTTTTTT. Translation: CASSKAEQRTSNTGELFF.